Each of the 26 T cell receptor beta chains below was sequenced from the same sample in a study of T cells after yellow fever vaccination (dated by TCRdb to about 2019). The method behind the library was 5' RACE. Instrument used: Illumina NovaSeq 6000. Through fastp at Q25 and MiXCR, TCRdb rebuilt clones from the public reads, retaining in-frame beta chains. Identical CDR3 protein sequences are pooled into one entry, listed with their most common genes and DNA. The table for this sample lists about 120,000 distinct CDR3 sequences; more than 7.5% of them were counted only once. In total, the top ten clones hold 40% of the sample. This sample's treatment or condition label indicates: live attenuated yellow fever vaccine strain. This material consisted of CD8+ T cells sorted from PBMCs, taken on the day of the yellow fever booster vaccination. These receptors were obtained from a man in his late teens or twenties who received the YFV17D yellow fever vaccine.

The chain uses TRBV6-5 and TRBJ2-1, with TRBD2 identical over 7 bases. V trimming: 6 bases; J trimming: 9 bases; junction bases outside the gene matches: 2. This CDR3 region has 11 residues. Germline lookup yields CDR1 MNHEY and CDR2 SVGAGI. The CDR3 loop reads CASRRGIEQFF. CDR3 bases: TGTGCCAGCAGGCGGGGGATTGAGCAGTTCTTC.

This chain uses TRBV2 with TRBJ2-3; a possible D gene is TRBD2 (6 bases). The CDR3 has 13 amino acids. Germline CDR1 reads SNHLY; CDR2 reads FYNNEI. V gave up 8 bases and J gave up 5 bases, with 14 bases separating them. The CDR3 nucleotides are TGTGCCAGCTGGGCCGGGACTGGAGATACGCAGTATTTT. Translation: CASWAGTGDTQYF.

This clonotype has more than one count but fewer than ten. J is TRBJ1-2 and V is TRBV7-3; no clear D. CDR1 SGHTA and CDR2 FQGTGA come from the germline V gene. Trimming removed 2 bases from V and 3 bases from J, with 10 bases in between. This CDR3 contains 14 residues. The CDR3 sequence: CASSLYRGDYGYTF. CDR3 sequence (DNA): TGTGCCAGCAGCTTATATCGTGGGGACTATGGCTACACCTTC.

The rearrangement joins TRBV7-9 to TRBJ2-1, with TRBD1 matching over 8 bases. V shed 9 bases and J 9 bases; nucleotides not matched to a gene: 10. The CDR3 is 13 residues long. The germline CDR1 and CDR2 sequences are SEHNR and FQNEAQ (reference sequence). The CDR3 is CASYPRGPAEQFF. The CDR3 nucleotides are TGTGCCAGTTACCCCAGGGGGCCGGCTGAGCAGTTCTTC.

The chain uses TRBV7-3 and TRBJ2-1; the D gene is possibly TRBD2 (6 bases). CDR1 and CDR2 from the germline V gene are SGHTA and FQGTGA. V gave up 2 bases and J gave up 7 bases, with 15 bases separating them. This CDR3 is 15 amino acids long. CDR3 in amino acids: CASSLGGAWLNEQFF. DNA for the CDR3: TGTGCCAGCAGCTTAGGAGGGGCATGGTTAAATGAGCAGTTCTTC.

This clonotype has only a few counts. The chain joins TRBV6-1 to TRBJ2-5; 12 bases are shared with TRBD2. V trimming: 6 bases; J trimming: 2 bases; junction bases outside the gene matches: 7. Germline V gene lookup returns CDR1 MNHNS and CDR2 SASEGT. The CDR3 has 16 amino acids. CDR3 protein: CASRETSGGLQETQYF. CDR3 in DNA: TGTGCCAGCAGGGAAACTAGCGGGGGGTTACAAGAGACCCAGTACTTC.

The V call is TRBV29-1, the J call TRBJ1-1; D is unresolved. Germline CDR1 is SQVTM and CDR2 is ANQGSEA. The CDR3 sequence is 14 residues long. V lost 5 bases to trimming and J lost 0 bases, with 13 bases between them. The CDR3 DNA reads as TGCAGCGTTAGCGGAGGATGGGTGAACACTGAAGCTTTCTTT. Protein product: CSVSGGWVNTEAFF.

This rearrangement joins TRBV7-9 to TRBJ1-4; no firm D call. V dropped 3 bases and J dropped 11 bases, with 10 bases sitting between them. Germline CDR1 SEHNR, CDR2 FQNEAQ (reference sequence). CDR3 length: 12 residues. For the CDR3, the DNA is TGTGCCAGCAGCTTTTCCGATATCAAACTGTTTTTT. Protein sequence: CASSFSDIKLFF.

This clonotype has ten or more counts. This sequence joins TRBV18 and TRBJ2-3; D could derive from TRBD1 or TRBD2 (5 bases each). Germline-derived CDR1 and CDR2 are KGHSH and LQKENI. The CDR3 has 17 residues. Deletions cut 6 bases from V and 2 bases from J, with 21 bases between. DNA for the CDR3: TGTGCCAGCTCCCCAACGGGAATGGCAGGGTACACAGATACGCAGTATTTT. It encodes CASSPTGMAGYTDTQYF.

In its sample, this clonotype was seen a few times. For the CDR3, the DNA is TGTGCCAGCAGAGAATTCAGGGGGCCCCGGGATGAGCAGTTCTTC. Translated, it gives CASREFRGPRDEQFF. V usage is TRBV3-1 and J usage is TRBJ2-1, with 8 bases matching TRBD1. V shed 6 bases, J shed 8 bases, and the junction held 12 bases outside the gene matches. Germline CDR1 is LGHDT and CDR2 is YNNKEL (reference sequence). This CDR3 is 15 amino acids long.

In its sample, this clonotype was seen a few times. The junction and the germline gene differ at one end; a read error may be behind it. The chain combines TRBV5-6 with TRBJ2-5, with a possible D match to TRBD2 (7 bases). This CDR3 is 15 amino acids long. Germline V gene data show CDR1 as SGHDT and CDR2 as YYEEEE. CDR3 sequence reads: CASSAGAFNHETQYF. CDR3 DNA: TGTGCCAGCAGCGCGGGGGCCTTCAACCATGAGACCCAGTACTTC. The full variable domain, in which reference TRBV5-6 and TRBJ2-5 provide the parts outside the CDR3, is DAGVTQSPTHLIKTRGQQVTLRCSPKSGHDTVSWYQQALGQGPQFIFQYYEEEERQRGNFPDRFSGHQFPNYSSELNVNALLLGDSALYLCASSAGAFNHETQYFGPGTRLLVL.

This clonotype occurred a few times. The chain has TRBV28 and TRBJ2-5; D not resolved. The V end lost 6 bases, the J end lost 4 bases, and 9 bases lay between the germline ends. The CDR3 sequence is 12 residues long. CDR1 MDHEN and CDR2 SYDVKM come from the germline V gene. The CDR3 sequence is CASRGLIETQYF. The DNA for the CDR3 is TGTGCCAGCAGGGGGTTAATAGAGACCCAGTACTTC.

In its sample, this clonotype was seen a few times. V is TRBV5-5 and J is TRBJ2-1; 12 positions agree with TRBD2. Per germline, CDR1 SGHKS and CDR2 YYEKEE (reference sequence). V was pared by 5 bases and J by 6 bases, with 6 bases of the junction left unmatched. This CDR3 is built from 15 residues. CDR3 residues: CASRLTSGGFNEQFF. The CDR3 nucleotides are TGTGCCAGCAGACTTACTAGCGGGGGGTTCAATGAGCAGTTCTTC.

This clonotype was seen only a few times. V is TRBV12-3 or TRBV12-4 and J is TRBJ1-2; 10 bases match TRBD1. J was trimmed by 6 bases and V by 7 bases; bases with no gene match: 11. This CDR3 has 15 amino acids. The CDR3 loop reads CASTSTGQGGNGYTF. The CDR3 DNA reads TGTGCCAGCACCTCAACAGGACAGGGGGGAAATGGCTACACCTTC.

This clonotype turned up a few times. The rearrangement uses TRBV29-1 and TRBJ2-7, with unresolved D. V was shortened by 4 bases and J by 0 bases, with 13 bases between the two germline ends. Germline-derived CDR1 and CDR2 are SQVTM and ANQGSEA. The CDR3 contains 14 residues. The CDR3, as DNA: TGCAGCGTTGTAAGGAGTCCGAACTCCTACGAGCAGTACTTC. Translated: CSVVRSPNSYEQYF.

This clonotype occurred many times. The chain joins TRBV5-6 to TRBJ1-3, with D possibly TRBD1 on 6 matching bases. V lost 4 bases to trimming and J lost 6 bases, with 20 bases between them. Germline V gene sequence: CDR1 SGHDT, CDR2 YYEEEE. The CDR3 contains 16 residues. CDR3 protein: CASSDLVGWGQNTIYF. CDR3 nucleotide sequence: TGTGCCAGCAGCGACTTAGTCGGATGGGGGCAAAACACCATATATTTT.

This clonotype was counted between two and nine times. This sequence joins TRBV6-1 and TRBJ2-7; 8 bases are shared with TRBD1. CDR1 is MNHNS and CDR2 is SASEGT in the germline V gene. CDR3 size: 13 residues. The V and J ends lost 5 bases and 4 bases, in that order; junction bases with no gene match: 4. The CDR3 region has the DNA TGTGCCAGCAGTCTTGACAGGGGTTACGAGCAGTACGTC. Translating gives CASSLDRGYEQYV.

The chain has TRBV7-2 and TRBJ2-5; D not resolved. The CDR3 covers 15 residues. V lost 1 base and J 0 bases, leaving 9 bases between the germline ends. Germline V gives CDR1 SGHTA, CDR2 FQGNSA. CDR3: CASSLGALYQETQYF. In DNA form, the CDR3 reads TGTGCCAGCAGCTTAGGGGCTCTGTACCAAGAGACCCAGTACTTC.

This clonotype was counted only a few times. The rearrangement joins TRBV29-1 to TRBJ2-4, with 9 nucleotides matching TRBD1. V was clipped by 3 bases and J by 6 bases; unmatched bases: 6. This CDR3 region has 14 residues. Germline CDR1 and CDR2: SQVTM and ANQGSEA. CDR3 nucleotide sequence: TGCAGCGTTGACCCTGGACAGGGGCGAAACATTCAGTACTTC. This gives the protein CSVDPGQGRNIQYF.

The J gene is TRBJ2-1, the V gene TRBV28; 10 nucleotides agree with TRBD1. Germline values: CDR1 MDHEN, CDR2 SYDVKM. CDR3 length equals 15 residues. The trim removed 6 bases at V and 7 bases at J, leaving 9 bases unmatched. In DNA form, the CDR3 reads TGTGCCAGCAGCTTGTGGGGGACAGGGGCAAATGAGCAGTTCTTC. Translation gives CASSLWGTGANEQFF.

The chain couples TRBV4-1 to TRBJ1-2; 9 positions agree with TRBD1. The V gene's germline CDR1 is MGHRA and CDR2 YSYEKL. V was clipped by 1 base and J by 4 bases; unmatched bases: 4. This CDR3 is 15 amino acids long. CDR3 coding DNA: TGCGCCAGCAGCCAAGGACAGGGGGAAACCTATGGCTACACCTTC. This encodes CASSQGQGETYGYTF.

This clonotype has more than one count but fewer than ten. The CDR3 protein is CASSYGTGDGETQYF. CDR3 nucleotides: TGTGCCAGCAGTTACGGGACAGGGGATGGAGAGACCCAGTACTTC. The rearrangement joins TRBV6-5 to TRBJ2-5; TRBD1 matches at 10 bases. This CDR3 is built from 15 residues. Germline trimming cut 2 bases from V and 4 bases from J; bases unmatched to any gene: 4. Germline assignment: CDR1 MNHEY and CDR2 SVGAGI.

This clonotype was recorded many times. The rearrangement links TRBV4-1 to TRBJ1-1; D call uncertain. V lost 4 bases and J 4 bases, leaving 10 bases between the germline ends. This CDR3 spans 13 amino acids. Germline loops: CDR1 MGHRA, CDR2 YSYEKL. The CDR3 region has the DNA TGCGCCAGCAGCCCCCGGGAGGTCACTGAAGCTTTCTTT. Translation: CASSPREVTEAFF.

This clonotype was detected many times. This chain connects TRBV7-9 to TRBJ2-1; D unclear. CDR3 length equals 15 residues. Trimming took off 1 base at V and 5 bases at J, with 12 bases between the two ends. CDR1 is SEHNR, CDR2 FQNEAQ, per germline (reference sequence). The CDR3 nucleotides are TGTGCCAGCAGCTTAGTGGCGATTAGGGACAATGAGCAGTTCTTC. It yields the protein CASSLVAIRDNEQFF. The full variable domain, rest sourced from reference TRBV7-9 and TRBJ2-1, is DTGVSQNPRHKITKRGQNVTFRCDPISEHNRLYWYRQTLGQGPEFLTYFQNEAQLEKSRLLSDRFSAERPKGSFSTLEIQRTEQGDSAMYLCASSLVAIRDNEQFFGPGTRLTVL.

This clonotype was detected a few times. The chain is built from TRBV7-6 and TRBJ2-1; D is undetermined. The CDR3 length is 12 residues. V lost 1 base and J lost 6, with 4 bases in between. Germline CDR1 and CDR2: SGHVS and FNYEAQ. CDR3: CASSLVINEQFF. The CDR3 region has the DNA TGTGCCAGCAGCTTAGTTATCAATGAGCAGTTCTTC. The complete variable domain, with remaining parts taken from reference TRBV7-6 and TRBJ2-1, reads GAGVSQSPRYKVTKRGQDVALRCDPISGHVSLYWYRQALGQGPEFLTYFNYEAQQDKSGLPNDRFSAERPEGSISTLTIQRTEQRDSAMYRCASSLVINEQFFGPGTRLTVL.

This clonotype showed up just a few times. CDR3 residues: CASSYPVAQDSQYF. CDR3 in DNA: TGTGCCAGCAGTTACCCGGTAGCTCAGGATAGCCAGTACTTC. The V gene is TRBV6-6, the J gene TRBJ2-5; D uncertain. V gave up 2 bases and J gave up 10 bases, with 17 bases separating them. The CDR3 totals 14 residues. Per the germline V gene, CDR1 is MNHNY and CDR2 is SVGAGI (reference sequence).